The sequence of this T cell receptor beta chain was determined in a study of blood T cell repertoires in COVID-19. The ends lost 2 bases at V and 1 base at J; junction bases unmatched: 3. The CDR3 is made up of 15 amino acids. CDR1 and CDR2 (germline): SGDLS, YYNGEE. Under the authors' procedure: For nucleated cells, counts were estimated from reference gene primer amplification. The table came from immunoSEQ multiplex PCR; TCRdb's copy has only in-frame clones and leaves some out. V and J calls and clone size are given by that table; D and trimming were obtained from the DNA. The sample lists about 330,000 clones, around 90% seen once, with approximately 10% in the top ten. Followed longitudinally, the Seattle patients had been enrolled during active infection.

Material for sequencing was peripheral blood. The origin of this receptor is a man aged 25-40 years with COVID-19, enrolled during active disease. This rearrangement joins TRBV9 to TRBJ1-2; 9 bases agree with TRBD1. CDR3: CASSVDRGDNYGYTF. As DNA, the CDR3 is TGTGCCAGCAGCGTGGACAGGGGAGATAACTATGGCTACACCTTC.